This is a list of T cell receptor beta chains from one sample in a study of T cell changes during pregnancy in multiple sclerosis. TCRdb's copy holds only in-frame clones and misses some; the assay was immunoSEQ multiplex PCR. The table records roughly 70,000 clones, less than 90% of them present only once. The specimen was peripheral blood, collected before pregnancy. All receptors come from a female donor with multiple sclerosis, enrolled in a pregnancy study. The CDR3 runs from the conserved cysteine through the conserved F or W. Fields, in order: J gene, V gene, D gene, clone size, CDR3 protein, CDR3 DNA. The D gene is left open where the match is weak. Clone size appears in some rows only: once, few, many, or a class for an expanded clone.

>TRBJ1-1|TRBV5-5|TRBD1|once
CASSLAGGNTEAFF
TGTGCCAGCAGCTTGGCAGGGGGGAACACTGAAGCTTTCTTT
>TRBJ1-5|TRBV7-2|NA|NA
CASSSSPFTRTRYQPQHF
TGTGCCAGCAGCTCCTCACCGTTTACTAGGACCAGATATCAGCCCCAGCATTTT
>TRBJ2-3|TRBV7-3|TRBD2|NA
CASSLVPPRGGPSDTQYF
TGTGCCAGCAGCTTAGTCCCCCCCCGCGGGGGGCCGTCAGATACGCAGTATTTT
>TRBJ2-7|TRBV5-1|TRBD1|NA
CASSPRQGGSYEQYF
TGCGCCAGCAGCCCAAGACAGGGGGGGTCCTACGAGCAGTACTTC
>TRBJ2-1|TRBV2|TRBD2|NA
CAGKNPAGASYNEQFF
TGTGCCGGCAAGAACCCAGCGGGGGCCTCCTACAATGAGCAGTTCTTC
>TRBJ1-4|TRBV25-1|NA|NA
CASSPLEGVGEKLFF
TGTGCCAGCAGTCCCCTTGAGGGGGTTGGAGAAAAACTGTTTTTT
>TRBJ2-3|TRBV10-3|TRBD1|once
CAISERGQVEDTQYF
TGTGCCATCAGTGAACGAGGACAGGTGGAAGATACGCAGTATTTT
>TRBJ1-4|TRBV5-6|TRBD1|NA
CASSLVGTGREKLFF
TGTGCCAGCAGCTTGGTGGGGACAGGGAGAGAAAAACTGTTTTTT
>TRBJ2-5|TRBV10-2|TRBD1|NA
CASNPTGGLKTQYF
TGCGCCAGCAACCCCACAGGGGGCTTGAAGACCCAGTACTTC
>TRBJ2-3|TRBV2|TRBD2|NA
CASPGTSVGDTQYF
TGTGCCAGCCCCGGGACTAGCGTTGGGGATACGCAGTATTTT
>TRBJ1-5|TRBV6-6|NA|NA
CASSYGRDNQPQHF
TGTGCCAGCAGTTACGGCAGGGACAATCAGCCCCAGCATTTT
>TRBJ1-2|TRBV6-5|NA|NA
CASSDKPTVYGYTF
TGTGCCAGCAGTGACAAACCGACGGTTTATGGCTACACCTTC
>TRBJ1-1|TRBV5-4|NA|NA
CASSLDQMNTEAFF
TGTGCCAGCAGCTTAGATCAGATGAACACTGAAGCTTTCTTT
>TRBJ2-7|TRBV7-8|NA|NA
CASSLDPARAEQYF
TGTGCCAGCAGCTTAGACCCGGCCCGAGCGGAGCAGTACTTC
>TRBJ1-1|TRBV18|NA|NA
CASSLVIATLPMNTEAFF
TGTGCCAGCTCACTCGTAATAGCAACCCTCCCGATGAACACTGAAGCTTTCTTT
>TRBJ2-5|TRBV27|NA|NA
CASSLLSGKETQYF
TGTGCCAGCAGTTTACTTTCGGGAAAAGAGACCCAGTACTTC
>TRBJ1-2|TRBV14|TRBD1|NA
CASSQVGTGPYGYTF
TGTGCCAGCAGCCAAGTCGGGACAGGGCCTTATGGCTACACCTTC
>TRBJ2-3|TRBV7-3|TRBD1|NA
CASSPGAGGVDTQYF
TGTGCCAGCAGCCCCGGGGCAGGGGGAGTAGATACGCAGTATTTT
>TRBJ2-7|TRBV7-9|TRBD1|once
CASSLRQGNYEQYF
TGTGCCAGCAGCTTAAGACAGGGCAACTACGAGCAGTACTTC
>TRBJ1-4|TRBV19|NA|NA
CASSIQGIAEKLFF
TGTGCCAGTAGTATTCAGGGCATCGCTGAAAAACTGTTTTTT
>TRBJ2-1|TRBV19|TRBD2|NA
CASSMISLAGGLVNEQFF
TGTGCCAGTAGTATGATAAGTCTAGCGGGAGGCCTGGTGAATGAGCAGTTCTTC
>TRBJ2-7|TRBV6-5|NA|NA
CASSYTQPPGVDEQYF
TGTGCCAGCAGTTACACGCAACCCCCGGGGGTAGACGAGCAGTACTTC
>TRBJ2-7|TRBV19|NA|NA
CASSIQGPPYEQYF
TGTGCCAGTAGTATACAGGGGCCACCCTACGAGCAGTACTTC
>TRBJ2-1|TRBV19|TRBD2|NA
CASSRTSGRANEQFF
TGTGCCAGTAGTAGGACTAGCGGGAGGGCCAATGAGCAGTTCTTC
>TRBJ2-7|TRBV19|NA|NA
CASSITGSYEQYF
TGTGCCAGTAGTATAACAGGGTCATACGAGCAGTACTTC
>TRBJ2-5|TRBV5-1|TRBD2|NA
CASSWTSLGETQYF
TGCGCCAGCAGCTGGACTAGTCTAGGGGAGACCCAGTACTTC
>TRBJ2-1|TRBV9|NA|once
CASSVGLNEQFF
TGTGCCAGCAGCGTAGGACTTAATGAGCAGTTCTTC
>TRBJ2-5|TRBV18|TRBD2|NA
CASSPFTSAQETQYF
TGTGCCAGCTCACCTTTTACTAGCGCCCAAGAGACCCAGTACTTC
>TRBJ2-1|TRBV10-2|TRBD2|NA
CASSGLAEDYNEQFF
TGCGCCAGCAGTGGACTAGCGGAAGACTACAATGAGCAGTTCTTC
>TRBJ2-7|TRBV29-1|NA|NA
CSVVKDTSYEQYF
TGCAGCGTTGTCAAGGACACATCCTACGAGCAGTACTTC
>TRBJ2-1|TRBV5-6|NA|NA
CASSGQYYNEQFF
TGTGCCAGCAGCGGACAGTACTACAATGAGCAGTTCTTC
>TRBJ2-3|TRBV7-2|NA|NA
CASRRTVSTTDTQYF
TGTGCCAGCAGACGGACAGTGAGTACCACAGATACGCAGTATTTT
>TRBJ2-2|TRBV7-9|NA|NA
CASSFDRNTGELFF
TGTGCCAGCAGCTTCGACAGAAACACCGGGGAGCTGTTTTTT
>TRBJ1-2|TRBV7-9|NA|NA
CASSFQRLGERGYTF
TGTGCCAGCAGCTTTCAGCGGTTAGGCGAAAGGGGCTACACCTTC
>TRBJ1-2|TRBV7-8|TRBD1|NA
CASSLYRDRPNYGYTF
TGTGCCAGCAGCTTATACAGGGACAGACCTAACTATGGCTACACCTTC
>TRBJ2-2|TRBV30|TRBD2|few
CAWVSGGSGELFF
TGTGCCTGGGTTAGCGGGGGGTCCGGGGAGCTGTTTTTT
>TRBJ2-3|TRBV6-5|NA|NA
CASSYRESVADTQYF
TGTGCCAGCAGTTATCGGGAGTCGGTGGCAGATACGCAGTATTTT
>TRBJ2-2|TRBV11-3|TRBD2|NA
CASSSTGTITGELFF
TGTGCCAGCAGCTCCACCGGGACTATCACCGGGGAGCTGTTTTTT
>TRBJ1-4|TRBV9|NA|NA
CASSVGKQGILNEKLFF
TGTGCCAGCAGCGTAGGGAAACAGGGAATTCTTAATGAAAAACTGTTTTTT
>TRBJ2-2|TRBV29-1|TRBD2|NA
CSVAGTSGSGYAGELFF
TGCAGCGTCGCCGGGACTAGCGGGAGCGGGTACGCCGGGGAGCTGTTTTTT
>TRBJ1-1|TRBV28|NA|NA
CASSPENTEAFF
TGTGCCAGCAGTCCAGAGAACACTGAAGCTTTCTTT
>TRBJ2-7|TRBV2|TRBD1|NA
CASSEPAGGYYEQYF
TGTGCCAGCAGTGAACCGGCAGGGGGCTACTACGAGCAGTACTTC
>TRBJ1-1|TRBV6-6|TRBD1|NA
CASRAGGGTEAFF
TGTGCCAGCAGGGCAGGGGGCGGCACTGAAGCTTTCTTT
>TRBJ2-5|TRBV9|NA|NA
CASSATSRTQYF
TGTGCCAGCAGCGCGACATCGAGGACCCAGTACTTC
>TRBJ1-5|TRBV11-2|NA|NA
CASSLVLRGNSNQPQHF
TGTGCCAGCAGCTTAGTTCTACGGGGAAATAGCAATCAGCCCCAGCATTTT
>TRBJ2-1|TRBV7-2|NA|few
CASSFQSHSNNEQFF
TGTGCCAGCAGCTTTCAAAGCCACTCTAACAATGAGCAGTTCTTC
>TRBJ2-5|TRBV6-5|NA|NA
CASGSGRETQYF
TGTGCCAGCGGTAGCGGACGGGAGACCCAGTACTTC
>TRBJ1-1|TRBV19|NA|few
CASTWAGVGTYTEAFF
TGTGCCAGTACCTGGGCGGGTGTGGGGACTTACACTGAAGCTTTCTTT